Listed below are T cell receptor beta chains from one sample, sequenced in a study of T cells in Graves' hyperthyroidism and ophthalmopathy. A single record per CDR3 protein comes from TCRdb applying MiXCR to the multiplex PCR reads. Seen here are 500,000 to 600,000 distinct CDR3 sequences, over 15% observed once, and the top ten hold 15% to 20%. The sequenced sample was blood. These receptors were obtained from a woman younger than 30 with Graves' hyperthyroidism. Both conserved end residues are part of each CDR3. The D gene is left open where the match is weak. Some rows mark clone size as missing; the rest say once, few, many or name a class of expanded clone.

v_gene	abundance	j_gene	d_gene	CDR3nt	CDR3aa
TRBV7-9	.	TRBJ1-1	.	TGTGCCAGCAGCTTAGTTCCCACTGAAGCTTTCTTT	CASSLVPTEAFF
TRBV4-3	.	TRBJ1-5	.	TGCGCCAGCAGCCAAGATCTGGATCAGCCCCAGCATTTT	CASSQDLDQPQHF
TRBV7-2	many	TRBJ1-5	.	TGTGCCAGCAGCTCGAGGGGGTACTATCAGCCCCAGCATTTT	CASSSRGYYQPQHF
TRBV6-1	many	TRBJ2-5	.	TGTGCCAGCAGTCGAACAGCGTTATCAGTCAAGGAGACCCAGTACTTC	CASSRTALSVKETQYF
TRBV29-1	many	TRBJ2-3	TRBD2	TGCAGTCACGGACTAGCGGGAGGACTCACAGATACGCAGTATTTT	CSHGLAGGLTDTQYF
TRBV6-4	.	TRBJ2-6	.	TGTGCCAGCAGTGAGGAGGGGAACTCTGGGGCCAACGTCCTGACTTTC	CASSEEGNSGANVLTF
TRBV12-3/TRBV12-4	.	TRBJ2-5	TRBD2	TGTGCCAGCAGTTTATGGGCTAGCGGGGGAAAAGAGACCCAGTACTTC	CASSLWASGGKETQYF
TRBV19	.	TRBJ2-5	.	TGTGCCAGTAGTAAGCGGAGCCAGCGTATAACCCAAGAAGAGACCCAGTACTTC	CASSKRSQRITQEETQYF
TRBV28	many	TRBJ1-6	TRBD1	TGTGCCAGCAGTTTAGTCTCGGGACAGGGGAATTCACCCCTCCACTTT	CASSLVSGQGNSPLHF
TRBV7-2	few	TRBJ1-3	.	TGTGCCAGCAGCTTAAACGCCGGAGGGGGTTTTGGAAACACCATATATTTT	CASSLNAGGGFGNTIYF
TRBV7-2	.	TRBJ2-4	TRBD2	TGTGCCAGCAGCCAGGGACTAGCAGACCCTTTAGCCAAAAACATTCAGTACTTC	CASSQGLADPLAKNIQYF
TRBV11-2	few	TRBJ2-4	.	TGTGCCAGCAGCTTAGAGGCACAAACAGTTCAGTACTTC	CASSLEAQTVQYF
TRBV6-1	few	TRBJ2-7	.	TGTGCCAGCAGTGAACGTTTTACCTACGAGCAGTACTTC	CASSERFTYEQYF
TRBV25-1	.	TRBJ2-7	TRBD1	TGTGCATCAAGGGGGACAGGGGTCCTCTACGAGCAGTACTTC	CASRGTGVLYEQYF
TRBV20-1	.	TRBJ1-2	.	TGCAGTGCCCGAGCGCCCGACTACTATGGCTACATCTTC	CSARAPDYYGYIF
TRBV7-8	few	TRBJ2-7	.	TGTGCCAGCAGCTTACTGACCGGCCCGCAGGACGAGCAGTACTTC	CASSLLTGPQDEQYF
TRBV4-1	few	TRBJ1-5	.	TGCGCCAGCAGCCAAACGCAGCGGGGCAATCAGCCCCAGCATTTT	CASSQTQRGNQPQHF
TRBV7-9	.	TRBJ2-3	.	TGTGCCAGCAGCTTTAGTGGGACCAGGGCAGATACGCAGTATTTT	CASSFSGTRADTQYF
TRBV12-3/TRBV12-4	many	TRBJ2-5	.	TGTGCCAGCAGTTTTTATTTACGAGAGACCCAGTACTTC	CASSFYLRETQYF
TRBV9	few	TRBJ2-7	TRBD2	TGTGCCAGCAGCCCTCATAGCGGGAGGAGCGACTACGAGCAGTACTTC	CASSPHSGRSDYEQYF
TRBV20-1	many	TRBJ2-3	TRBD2	TGCAGTGACAAAGGACTAGCAACAGATACGCAGTATTTT	CSDKGLATDTQYF
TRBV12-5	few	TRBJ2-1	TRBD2	TGTGCTAGTGGTTTGGAACCCCAACTAGCGGGAGGCCCGTACAATGAGCAGTTCTTC	CASGLEPQLAGGPYNEQFF
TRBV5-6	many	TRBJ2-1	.	TGTGCCAGCAGCCAGCCTTTGAACGGGGGCTTCTCCTACAATGAGCAGTTCTTC	CASSQPLNGGFSYNEQFF
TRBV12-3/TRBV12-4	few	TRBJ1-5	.	TGTGCCAGCAGTTATGACAGAATGAGCAATCAGCCCCAGCATTTT	CASSYDRMSNQPQHF
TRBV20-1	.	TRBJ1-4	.	TGCAGTGCTAGTGATGGGGGGCTTAATGAAAAACTGTTTTTT	CSASDGGLNEKLFF
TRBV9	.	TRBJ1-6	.	TGTGCCAGCTCCCCGAGGCCGGGGAATTCACCCCTCCACTTT	CASSPRPGNSPLHF
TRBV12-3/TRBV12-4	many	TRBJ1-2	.	TGTGCCAGCAGCTTGGAGGGCGTTTATGGCTACACCTTC	CASSLEGVYGYTF
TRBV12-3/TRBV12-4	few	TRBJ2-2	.	TGTGCCAGCAGTTTACTGGGCGGCTTCGGGGAGCTGTTTTTT	CASSLLGGFGELFF
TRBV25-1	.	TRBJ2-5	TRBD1	TGTGCCAGCAGTGGACGGGACAGGGGGCCGGGTTGGGAGACCCAGTACTTC	CASSGRDRGPGWETQYF
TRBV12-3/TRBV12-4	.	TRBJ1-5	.	TGTGCCAGCAGTTCCGGGATCCGGGCGGGACAGCCCCAGCATTTT	CASSSGIRAGQPQHF
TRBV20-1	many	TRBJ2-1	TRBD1	TGCCAATCTGCCGGACAGGGGGGAAATGAGCAGTTCTTC	CQSAGQGGNEQFF
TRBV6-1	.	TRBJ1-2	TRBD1	TGTGCCAGCAGTAGACAGGGGAGGGGTGGCTACACCTTC	CASSRQGRGGYTF
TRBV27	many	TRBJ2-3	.	TGTGCCAGCAGAACCATCGGGACGCACACAGATACGCAGTATTTT	CASRTIGTHTDTQYF
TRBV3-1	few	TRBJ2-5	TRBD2	TGTGCCAGCAGCCAAGGACTAGCGGCCCCCGACCAAGAGACCCAGTACTTC	CASSQGLAAPDQETQYF
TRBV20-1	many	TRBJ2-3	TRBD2	TGCAGTGCTACACATATAGCGGGAGAGGTAGATACGCAGTATTTT	CSATHIAGEVDTQYF
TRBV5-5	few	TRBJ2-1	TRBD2	TGTGCCAGCAGCCCCTCATCTGGACTAGCGGGGGGGTACAATGAGCAGTTCTTC	CASSPSSGLAGGYNEQFF
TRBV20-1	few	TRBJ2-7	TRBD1	TGCAGTGCTCCGCCCCGGGACAGCTACGAGCAGTACTTC	CSAPPRDSYEQYF
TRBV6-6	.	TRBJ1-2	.	TGTGCCAGCAGTTACTCGCTCTTCTTGGCCGGGGAAGGTGGTGGCTACACCTTC	CASSYSLFLAGEGGGYTF
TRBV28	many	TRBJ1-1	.	TGTGCCAGCCGGAGGGAGGGGCTCACTGAAGCTTTCTTT	CASRREGLTEAFF
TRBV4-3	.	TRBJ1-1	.	TGCGCCAGCAGCCAAAGGGTTTCGGACACTGAAGCTTTCTTT	CASSQRVSDTEAFF
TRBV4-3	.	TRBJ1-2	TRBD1	TGCGCCAGCAGCGTGGACAGGGGGCGCGTCTATGGCTACACCTTC	CASSVDRGRVYGYTF
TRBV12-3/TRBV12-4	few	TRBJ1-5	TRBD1	TGTGCCAGCAGGAAAGGGGCAGGGGGCAGCAATCAGCCCCAGCATTTT	CASRKGAGGSNQPQHF
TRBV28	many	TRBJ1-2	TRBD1	TGTGCCAGCAGCCCCTCAGGGACAGGGCACTATGGCTACACCTTC	CASSPSGTGHYGYTF
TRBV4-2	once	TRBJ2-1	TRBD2	TGTGCCAGCAGCCACCAAGGACTAGCGGGGGGCGATGATTACAATGAGCAGTTCTTC	CASSHQGLAGGDDYNEQFF
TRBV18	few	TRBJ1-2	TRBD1	TGTGCCAGCTCACCCGATGTCCCAGGGGGCGACTACACCTTC	CASSPDVPGGDYTF
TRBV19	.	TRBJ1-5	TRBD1	TGTGCCAGTACCCCACGACAGGGTAGCAATCAGCCCCAGCATTTT	CASTPRQGSNQPQHF
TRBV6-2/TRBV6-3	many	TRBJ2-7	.	TGTGCCAGCAGTTACCGGGGACACACCTACGAGCAGTACTTC	CASSYRGHTYEQYF
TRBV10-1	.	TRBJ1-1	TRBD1	TGCGCCAGCAGTGATCTCAGGACAGGGGGAGAAGCTTTCTTT	CASSDLRTGGEAFF
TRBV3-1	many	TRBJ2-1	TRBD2	TGTGCCAGCAGCCCACTTAGCGGGGCGGCGTTGGAGAGGTCCTACAATGAGCAGTTCTTC	CASSPLSGAALERSYNEQFF
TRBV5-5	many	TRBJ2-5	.	TGTGCCAGCAGCTTGAGGGATGGGGCGAACCAAGAGACCCAGTACTTC	CASSLRDGANQETQYF
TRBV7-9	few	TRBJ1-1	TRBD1	TGTGCCAGCAGCTTGGACAGGCTCTCCGTGAACACTGAAGCTTTCTTT	CASSLDRLSVNTEAFF